Listed below are T cell receptor beta chains from one sample, sequenced in a study of response to subunit inactivated influenza vaccine. TCRdb called the RT-PCR reads again in MiXCR, with one record for every CDR3 protein. The sample consists of more than 200,000 distinct CDR3 sequences, 12% of them appearing once. The material sequenced was non-naive T cells sorted from PBMCs, taken less than 15 days before vaccination. Every receptor here comes from a man in his fifties or sixties who received an inactivated influenza vaccine. CDR3s leave out the opening cysteine and the closing phenylalanine or tryptophan. D genes are given only for firm matches.

D gene,V gene,J gene,CDR3 protein
.,TRBV15,TRBJ1-2,ATRQDIGSNYGYN
.,TRBV10-1,TRBJ2-2,ASRKDPNTGELF
TRBD2,TRBV20-1,TRBJ2-4,SARPGLAGAANIQY
.,TRBV28,TRBJ2-1,ASSASRNEQF
.,TRBV5-6,TRBJ2-6,ASSLGPMGSGANVLT
.,TRBV6-1,TRBJ2-3,ATREGTLSTDTQY
.,TRBV28,TRBJ2-6,ASSLMSRLVHSGANVLT
.,TRBV20-1,TRBJ2-7,SANRPELEGEQY
.,TRBV11-2,TRBJ2-7,ASSLDLLAGISYEQY
.,TRBV24-1,TRBJ2-5,ATSDARDRAQETQY
TRBD2,TRBV4-3,TRBJ2-7,ASSQGFAGAYEQY
TRBD2,TRBV7-2,TRBJ2-1,ASSLGTSGGAHEQF
.,TRBV27,TRBJ1-4,ASSFGGGVEKLF
.,TRBV7-2,TRBJ1-2,ASSSGRNFYGYT
TRBD1,TRBV6-1,TRBJ2-7,ASSTGQGGTYEQY
TRBD1,TRBV4-3,TRBJ2-3,ASSQVRGYTDTQY
TRBD2,TRBV7-8,TRBJ2-1,ASSLSGGRAYEQF
.,TRBV29-1,TRBJ2-5,SAKGGGQETQY
.,TRBV12-3/TRBV12-4,TRBJ2-2,ASSEPPRGWTARDTGELF
TRBD2,TRBV20-1,TRBJ2-3,SARSGGTDTQY
.,TRBV28,TRBJ2-7,ASSLPENSRLY
.,TRBV7-2,TRBJ2-4,ASSFSGDVQY
TRBD2,TRBV2,TRBJ2-5,ASRGLAGVGQETQY
TRBD1,TRBV2,TRBJ2-2,ASSRQGANTGELF
.,TRBV5-6,TRBJ1-2,ASSLGAAANYGYT
.,TRBV11-3,TRBJ2-7,ASSLGDPYEQY
TRBD2,TRBV29-1,TRBJ2-1,SVRLAGYNEQF
TRBD1,TRBV5-1,TRBJ2-1,ASSLGGTGGSYNEQF
.,TRBV29-1,TRBJ2-3,SYDGGLTDTQY
.,TRBV2,TRBJ2-3,ASSGRNTDTQY
.,TRBV12-3/TRBV12-4,TRBJ2-1,ASSWGDSYNEQF
TRBD1,TRBV6-1,TRBJ1-1,ASRSQQGAMNTEAF
.,TRBV4-2,TRBJ2-7,ASSQGGFPYEQY
TRBD1,TRBV4-2,TRBJ1-2,ASSQDLIQGAFGYT
.,TRBV6-6,TRBJ2-1,ASTEMAGSYNEQF
.,TRBV12-3/TRBV12-4,TRBJ1-1,ASSGLSTEAF
TRBD2,TRBV5-1,TRBJ2-3,ASSQSGGRDTQY
.,TRBV2,TRBJ2-2,ASKEQGSGELF
.,TRBV18,TRBJ2-3,ASSPGGTDTQY
.,TRBV7-3,TRBJ2-7,ASSLSIDTTTKQY
.,TRBV11-2,TRBJ1-5,ASSLDSGNSNQPQH
.,TRBV15,TRBJ2-2,ATSRDSNTGELF
.,TRBV7-9,TRBJ2-1,ASSLGGGLAYNEQF
.,TRBV7-9,TRBJ2-7,ASSLGAGQGIYEQY
TRBD2,TRBV4-3,TRBJ2-1,ASSPGLAGTDEQF
TRBD1,TRBV24-1,TRBJ1-2,ATSDPTGGHYGYT
TRBD1,TRBV9,TRBJ1-6,ASSVTGEFGDSPLH
TRBD1,TRBV29-1,TRBJ2-3,SVGQGASTDTQY
TRBD2,TRBV28,TRBJ2-1,ASSLKGTSGRKQF
TRBD2,TRBV6-1,TRBJ2-2,ASIPSGGAYTGELF
TRBD2,TRBV6-6,TRBJ2-7,ASTTRGDREQY
TRBD2,TRBV7-8,TRBJ2-7,ASSSLAGAYEQY
.,TRBV6-2/TRBV6-3,TRBJ2-3,ATAHTTSTDTQY
TRBD2,TRBV19,TRBJ2-1,ASSILSGSSYNEQF
TRBD2,TRBV4-2,TRBJ2-7,ASSQTIFGAGGEQY
.,TRBV6-2/TRBV6-3,TRBJ2-3,ASSFRSAGTDTQY
.,TRBV5-1,TRBJ1-4,ASSLGGQLNEKLF
TRBD1,TRBV5-4,TRBJ1-1,ASSFGTGVVEAF
TRBD1,TRBV4-3,TRBJ2-7,ASSQARTGGHEQY